A single sample is the source of the 7 T cell receptor beta chains below, sequenced in a study of T cells in Graves' hyperthyroidism and ophthalmopathy. Authors of the study amplified TCR beta CDR3 regions from RNA transcripts. The HTBI primer set served for first-round RT-PCR of the TCR CDR3. One entry per CDR3 protein results from TCRdb running MiXCR on the multiplex PCR reads. The sample shows over 550,000 distinct CDR3 sequences, 16% of them seen only once. The source material was blood. Source of these receptors: a woman aged 18-29 years with Graves' hyperthyroidism.

This clonotype was seen many times. The chain employs TRBV20-1 and TRBJ2-7; no clear D. There are 13 residues in the CDR3. V was cut by 5 bases and J by 2 bases, with 13 bases left in between. Germline lookup yields CDR1 DFQATT and CDR2 SNEGSKA (reference sequence). CDR3 nucleotide sequence: TGCAGTGCTTTATCCGGACGGGCCTACGAGCAGTACTTC. Encoded protein: CSALSGRAYEQYF.

At least ten counts were recorded for this clonotype. The chain recombines TRBV20-1 with TRBJ2-7; 9 nucleotides match TRBD2. Per the germline V gene, CDR1 is DFQATT and CDR2 is SNEGSKA (reference sequence). CDR3 length: 14 residues. V trimming: 1 base; J trimming: 7 bases; junction bases outside the gene matches: 8. The CDR3 DNA sequence: TGCAGTGCTAGAGTCCTAGGCCTAGCGGGGGAGCAGTACTTC. As protein: CSARVLGLAGEQYF.

The chain couples TRBV24-1 to TRBJ2-1; possibly TRBD2 for D (6 bases). CDR3 length: 17 amino acids. Trimming took off 2 bases at V and 0 bases at J, with 13 bases between the two ends. The germline CDR1 and CDR2 sequences are KGHDR and SFDVKD. CDR3 in DNA: TGTGCCACCAGTGATTCCGGCGGGACGCACTCCTACAATGAGCAGTTCTTC. Translation: CATSDSGGTHSYNEQFF.

Many counts were recorded for this clonotype. The genes are TRBV9 and TRBJ1-1; no definite D call. This CDR3 comprises 15 residues. CDR1 and CDR2 (germline): SGDLS, YYNGEE. V lost 0 bases and J lost 4, with 13 bases in between. CDR3 nucleotide sequence: TGTGCCAGCAGCGTAGGAGTCGACGCGGGCACTGAAGCTTTCTTT. Translating it yields CASSVGVDAGTEAFF.

V and J are TRBV24-1 and TRBJ1-2; D is perhaps TRBD1 (6 bases). Germline CDR1 and CDR2: KGHDR and SFDVKD. V gave up 7 bases and J gave up 0 bases, with 8 bases separating them. The CDR3 consists of 13 residues. As DNA, the CDR3 is TGTGCCACCAGCGGACAGCCTAACTATGGCTACACCTTC. This sequence encodes CATSGQPNYGYTF.

The table lists this clonotype with many counts. The rearrangement uses TRBV28 and TRBJ2-1, with unresolved D. The germline V gene has CDR1 MDHEN and CDR2 SYDVKM. The CDR3 spans 15 residues. Trimming pared 3 bases from V and 4 bases from J, leaving 13 bases between. This CDR3 is CASSFSKGRYNEQFF. CDR3 in DNA: TGTGCCAGCAGTTTTTCCAAGGGTCGTTACAATGAGCAGTTCTTC.

This chain connects TRBV20-1 to TRBJ2-7; the D gene is possibly TRBD2 (6 bases). V lost 3 bases to trimming and J lost 3 bases, with 12 bases between them. Germline CDR1 DFQATT, CDR2 SNEGSKA (reference sequence). The CDR3 length is 13 residues. The CDR3 DNA sequence: TGCAGTGCTAGGGAGACTAGGGACTACGAGCAGTACTTC. It specifies CSARETRDYEQYF.